Below are 16 T cell receptor beta chains sequenced from a single sample in a study of vaccination and CD4 T cells after COVID-19. An Oncomine TCR Beta short-read assay was used to sequence the DNA from cultured CD4+ T cells. Using its own MiXCR run on the PCR reads, TCRdb lists one record per CDR3 protein. The sample yields 9,000 to 15,000 distinct CDR3 sequences, 25% to 35% seen once. These receptors are not linked to any known antigen. Sample treatment: approximately 11-day PBMC culture with coronavirus spike peptide pools or control peptides (ViraFEST assay). The source was CD4+ T cells from blood, cultured in vitro, collected before SARS-CoV-2 vaccination. These receptor sequences come from a human donor who received a COVID-19 vaccine.

The chain carries TRBV2 and TRBJ1-6, with 7 bases that match TRBD1. The germline gives CDR1 SNHLY, CDR2 FYNNEI. This CDR3 has 14 residues. Losses at the gene ends were 6 bases for V and 6 bases for J; bases not matched to a gene: 5. CDR3 sequence: CASRETGSNSPLHF. The CDR3 nucleotides are TGTGCCAGCAGAGAGACAGGGAGTAATTCACCCCTCCACTTT.

Within the sample, this clonotype is medium-sized. V and J are TRBV7-6 and TRBJ1-2; D is ambiguous. Germline-derived CDR1 and CDR2 are SGHVS and FNYEAQ. Trimming pared 5 bases from V and 5 bases from J, leaving 12 bases between. The CDR3 has 13 residues. DNA for the CDR3: TGTGCCAGCAGCCCAGGAGGAAGGTATGGCTACACCTTC. Translation: CASSPGGRYGYTF.

The CDR3 region is CASSRTQGSGETQYF. The CDR3 DNA reads TGTGCCAGCAGCCGGACACAGGGATCGGGAGAGACCCAGTACTTC. This rearrangement joins TRBV7-9 to TRBJ2-5; TRBD1 might be the D (6 bases). From germline, CDR1 is SEHNR and CDR2 FQNEAQ (reference sequence). With 5 bases removed from V and 4 bases from J, the gap between germline ends came to 17 bases. CDR3 length equals 15 residues.

This clonotype has only a few counts. The rearrangement uses TRBV7-9 and TRBJ2-3; 9 nucleotides line up with TRBD2. The CDR3 totals 14 residues. V lost 2 bases to trimming and J lost 8 bases; unmatched junction nucleotides: 5. CDR1 SEHNR and CDR2 FQNEAQ come from the germline V gene (reference sequence). CDR3 sequence reads: CASSLRRGGLTQYF. The CDR3 nucleotides read TGTGCCAGCAGCTTACGGCGGGGGGGCCTTACGCAGTATTTT.

This clonotype was counted only a few times. The rearrangement links TRBV24-1 to TRBJ1-1, with D hard to call. Germline V lookup: CDR1 KGHDR, CDR2 SFDVKD. Trimming stripped 3 bases from V and 1 base from J, with 5 bases between. This CDR3 contains 13 residues. This CDR3 is CATSDERNTEAFF. As DNA, the CDR3 is TGTGCCACCAGTGATGAGAGGAACACTGAAGCTTTCTTT.

The gene calls are TRBV12-3 or TRBV12-4 and TRBJ2-1; 8 bases are shared with TRBD1. Unmatched junction bases numbered 6, after V lost 5 bases and J lost 6 bases. This CDR3 comprises 14 residues. For the CDR3, the DNA is TGTGCCAGCAGTCTTCGGACAGGGCCCAATGAGCAGTTCTTC. As protein: CASSLRTGPNEQFF.

V and J are TRBV24-1 and TRBJ2-3; 7 bases agree with TRBD2. CDR3 length equals 14 residues. Per germline, CDR1 KGHDR and CDR2 SFDVKD. The V segment lost 9 bases and the J segment 3 bases; nucleotides outside the gene matches: 8. The CDR3 nucleotides read TGTGCCACCTCTAGGCGGGGGTTGACAGATACGCAGTATTTT. Encoded protein: CATSRRGLTDTQYF.

The CDR3 loop reads CATSDTEETQYF. In DNA, the CDR3 is TGTGCCACCAGTGATACCGAAGAGACCCAGTACTTC. The chain employs TRBV24-1 and TRBJ2-5; D is unclear. The germline V gene encodes CDR1 KGHDR and CDR2 SFDVKD. The V and J ends lost 3 bases and 3 bases respectively, with 4 bases between them. This CDR3 comprises 12 residues.

The rearrangement links TRBV12-5 to TRBJ1-2; D remains ambiguous. The V end lost 2 bases, the J end lost 4 bases, and 8 bases lay between the germline ends. The CDR3 consists of 13 residues. Germline values: CDR1 LGHNT, CDR2 FRNRAP. The CDR3 here is CASGLTQSYGYTF. CDR3 sequence (DNA): TGTGCTAGTGGTTTGACACAGAGCTATGGCTACACCTTC.

The CDR3 protein is CASSESTETQYF. Here the CDR3 DNA reads TGCGCCAGCAGTGAGAGTACGGAGACCCAGTACTTC. The chain employs TRBV10-1 and TRBJ2-5, with D unresolved. The CDR3 extends over 12 amino acids. The germline V gene has CDR1 WNHNN and CDR2 SYGVQD (reference sequence). The ends were cut back, 2 bases at V and 5 bases at J, with 6 bases in the middle.

This clonotype was recorded a few times. The gene calls are TRBV11-3 and TRBJ2-7; possibly TRBD2 for D (5 bases). The CDR3 is 13 residues long. Germline CDR1 SGHNT, CDR2 YENEEA. Trimming stripped 2 bases from V and 2 bases from J, with 7 bases between. The CDR3 reads CASSLSTTYEQYF. Written as DNA, the CDR3 is TGTGCCAGCAGCTTATCGACTACCTACGAGCAGTACTTC.

This clonotype has only a few counts. The genes are TRBV30 and TRBJ1-1; 11 bases are a match to TRBD1. Germline CDR1 is GTSNPN and CDR2 is SVGIG (reference sequence). The CDR3 contains 17 residues. Trimming took 3 bases from V and 3 from J; bases not matched to a gene: 12. DNA for the CDR3: TGTGCCTGGAGGACCGGGACAGGGGGGTTTAAGGACACTGAAGCTTTCTTT. Translation: CAWRTGTGGFKDTEAFF.

This clonotype was picked up a small number of times. The chain uses TRBV11-3 and TRBJ2-2; D is perhaps TRBD1 (5 bases). V lost 5 bases to trimming and J lost 6 bases, with 16 bases between them. Germline-derived CDR1 and CDR2 are SGHNT and YENEEA. The CDR3 totals 15 residues. CDR3: CASSPAEGAAGELFF. In nucleotides, the CDR3 is TGTGCCAGCAGCCCCGCGGAAGGGGCGGCCGGGGAGCTGTTTTTT.

The chain uses TRBV20-1 and TRBJ1-1; possible D gene TRBD1, 5 bases. The V end was cut by 3 bases, the J end by 5 bases, with 22 bases between. The CDR3 runs to 16 residues. CDR1 and CDR2 (germline): DFQATT, SNEGSKA (reference sequence). The CDR3 DNA is TGCAGTGCTAGTTCGGTACGAGCTTCGAGGGGTACTGAAGCTTTCTTT. Its protein product is CSASSVRASRGTEAFF.

This clonotype was counted between two and nine times. The rearrangement links TRBV5-4 to TRBJ1-2; the D is unclear. The CDR3 runs to 13 residues. V lost 7 bases to trimming and J lost 6 bases, with 16 bases between them. From germline, CDR1 is SGHNT and CDR2 YYREEE (reference sequence). The CDR3 sequence is CASAGGYGNGYTF. DNA of the CDR3: TGTGCCAGCGCCGGCGGATACGGGAATGGCTACACCTTC.

This chain uses TRBV7-3 with TRBJ2-2, with D uncertain. CDR1 is SGHTA and CDR2 is FQGTGA in the germline V gene. Trimming took 6 bases from V and 0 from J, leaving 8 bases between them. This CDR3 spans 14 amino acids. In DNA, the CDR3 is TGTGCCAGCAGGGCAACCGCGAACACCGGGGAGCTGTTTTTT. It codes for CASRATANTGELFF.